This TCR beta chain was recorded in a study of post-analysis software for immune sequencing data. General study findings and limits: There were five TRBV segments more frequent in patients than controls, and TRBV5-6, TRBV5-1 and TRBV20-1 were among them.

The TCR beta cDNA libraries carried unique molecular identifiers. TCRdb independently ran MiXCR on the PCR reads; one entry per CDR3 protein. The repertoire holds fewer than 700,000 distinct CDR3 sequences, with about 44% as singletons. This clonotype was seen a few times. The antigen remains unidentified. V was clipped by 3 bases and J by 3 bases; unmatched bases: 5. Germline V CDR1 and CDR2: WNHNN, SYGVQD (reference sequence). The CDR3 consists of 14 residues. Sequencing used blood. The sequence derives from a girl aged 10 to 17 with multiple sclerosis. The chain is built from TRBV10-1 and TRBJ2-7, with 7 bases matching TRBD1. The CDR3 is CASSDPGQIYEQYF. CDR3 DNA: TGCGCCAGCAGTGACCCGGGACAGATCTACGAGCAGTACTTC.